Listed below are T cell receptor beta chains from one sample, sequenced in a study of shared T cell receptors in the human thymus. Assay used: immunoSEQ multiplex PCR; TCRdb lists only in-frame clones, some missing. The table records hundreds of thousands of clones, about 90% of them present only once. The same sample was also studied in work on human thymus T cells.

Sequencing used thymocytes. Source of these receptors: a boy less than two years old with a congenital heart defect. CDR3s include the opening cysteine and the closing phenylalanine or tryptophan. Each record gives: D gene, V gene, clone size, J gene, CDR3 DNA, CDR3 protein. A D gene is named only where the DNA matches it firmly. Clone size, where shown, is once, few, many, or a class for clones that have expanded.

TRBD2,TRBV27,NA,TRBJ2-4,TGTGCCAGCGGTCCGGGACTAGCGGGAGGGCTGGGAAACATTCAGTACTTC,CASGPGLAGGLGNIQYF
NA,TRBV7-9,NA,TRBJ2-7,TGTGCCAGCAGCCACCGCCAAGGGGGCGAGCAGTACTTC,CASSHRQGGEQYF
TRBD1,TRBV28,NA,TRBJ2-7,TGTGCCAGCTCCACGGCCGGGACAGGGGTCTACGAGCAGTACTTC,CASSTAGTGVYEQYF
TRBD1,TRBV4-3,NA,TRBJ2-1,TGCGCCAGCAGCCAGGCTCTCCGACGCCGGGACAGCAGCTCCTACAATGAGCAGTTCTTC,CASSQALRRRDSSSYNEQFF
TRBD1,TRBV4-3,NA,TRBJ1-5,TGCGCCAGCAGCCCCGACAGGGGCATTTACCAGCCCCAGCATTTT,CASSPDRGIYQPQHF
NA,TRBV25-1,NA,TRBJ1-5,TGTGCCAGCAGTGAGTCAGCGAGGAACAATCAGCCCCAGCATTTT,CASSESARNNQPQHF
TRBD2,TRBV11-2,few,TRBJ2-1,TGTGCCAGCAACCCTGAGGGAGGGAATACCTACAATGAGCAGTTCTTC,CASNPEGGNTYNEQFF
NA,TRBV28,NA,TRBJ1-5,TGTGCCAGCAGTATTCCCAGGGACTTTAGCAATCAGCCCCAGCATTTT,CASSIPRDFSNQPQHF
TRBD2,TRBV29-1,NA,TRBJ2-2,TGCAGCGTTGAAGAATGGCTAGCGGGAGGGTACGTCGGGGAGCTGTTTTTT,CSVEEWLAGGYVGELFF
NA,TRBV5-1,NA,TRBJ1-1,TGCGCCAGCAGCTCGCGCAGGGAAGCCACTGAAGCTTTCTTT,CASSSRREATEAFF
NA,TRBV6-5,NA,TRBJ1-5,TGTGCCAGCAGTAGAGGCAGGGGCGGTCAGCCCCAGCATTTT,CASSRGRGGQPQHF
NA,TRBV5-1,NA,TRBJ2-7,TGCGCCAGCAGCTCCTCGTGGGAGCGGATCGGGGAGCAGTACTTC,CASSSSWERIGEQYF
TRBD1,TRBV5-6,once,TRBJ2-7,TGTGCCAGCAGCTTTAGGCCCGCGCGGACAGGGTGGAAGTACGAGCAGTACTTC,CASSFRPARTGWKYEQYF
NA,TRBV4-3,NA,TRBJ1-4,TGCGCCAGCAGCCAAGACCGGGGAGCACTCGCTAATGAAAAACTGTTTTTT,CASSQDRGALANEKLFF
TRBD2,TRBV6-8,NA,TRBJ2-3,TGTGCCAGCAACCACAAAGGGACTAGCGGGAGGGCTACAGATACGCAGTATTTT,CASNHKGTSGRATDTQYF
TRBD1,TRBV4-2,once,TRBJ1-2,TGTGCCAGCAGCCAAGATTGGGAAGGTCCCGGGACAGGGTTTGCTAACTATGGCTACACCTTC,CASSQDWEGPGTGFANYGYTF
NA,TRBV19,NA,TRBJ2-5,TGTGCCAGTAGATCAGGGATCTGGGAGACCCAGTACTTC,CASRSGIWETQYF
NA,TRBV28,NA,TRBJ2-2,TGTGCCAGCAGTTTCGGGGCTAGCGCTTCGGGCGGGGAGCTGTTTTTT,CASSFGASASGGELFF
NA,TRBV2,NA,TRBJ1-1,TGTGCCAGCAGTGTAAATATGAACACTGAAGCTTTCTTT,CASSVNMNTEAFF
NA,TRBV5-5,once,TRBJ2-2,TGTGCCAGCAGCTTGAGTCAGGCCACCGGGGAGCTGTTTTTT,CASSLSQATGELFF
TRBD1,TRBV28,NA,TRBJ2-1,TGTGCCAGCAGCTGGACAGGAACCTACAATGAGCAGTTCTTC,CASSWTGTYNEQFF
TRBD2,TRBV5-1,NA,TRBJ2-1,TGCGCCAGCAGCTTCTTAGCGGGGGTCTACAATGAGCAGTTCTTC,CASSFLAGVYNEQFF
TRBD1,TRBV28,NA,TRBJ2-2,TGTGCCAGCAGTGCTGACAGGGGGACAAACACCGGGGAGCTGTTTTTT,CASSADRGTNTGELFF
TRBD1,TRBV5-1,once,TRBJ2-7,TGCGCCAGCACCCCGTCGGGACAGGGGTCCTACGAGCAGTACTTC,CASTPSGQGSYEQYF
NA,TRBV7-2,NA,TRBJ1-5,TGTGCCAGCAGTACAGAAGGGGAACACAATCAGCCCCAGCATTTT,CASSTEGEHNQPQHF
TRBD2,TRBV9,NA,TRBJ2-3,TGTGCCAGTTCTAGCGGGAGGCCTCGCACAGATACGCAGTATTTT,CASSSGRPRTDTQYF
NA,TRBV27,once,TRBJ1-5,TGTGCCAGCAGTCATCGGACAGATAGCAATCAGCCCCAGCATTTT,CASSHRTDSNQPQHF
NA,TRBV5-1,NA,TRBJ1-4,TGCGCCAGCAGCCTTGGACAGACGATAAATGAAAAACTGTTTTTT,CASSLGQTINEKLFF
TRBD1,TRBV9,NA,TRBJ1-6,TGTGCCAGCAGCGTAGGGGCGACAGGGGTTAATTCACCCCTCCACTTT,CASSVGATGVNSPLHF
NA,TRBV7-2,NA,TRBJ1-4,TGTGCCAGCAGCTTAGGACAGGCCGGAGAAAAACTGTTTTTT,CASSLGQAGEKLFF
TRBD1,TRBV7-3,NA,TRBJ1-4,TGTGCCAGCAGCACCCGGACAGGGAGGATTGAAAAACTGTTTTTT,CASSTRTGRIEKLFF
TRBD1,TRBV9,NA,TRBJ2-2,TGTGCCAGCAGCCAAGGAATGGGACAGGGATCGACCGGGGAGCTGTTTTTT,CASSQGMGQGSTGELFF
TRBD2,TRBV29-1,NA,TRBJ2-3,TGCAGCGTTGAGACAGCGGGGATAACAGATACGCAGTATTTT,CSVETAGITDTQYF
TRBD2,TRBV10-3,NA,TRBJ2-1,TGTGCCATCAGTGGGGGCGGGGGGGCCGGGATGGATGAGCAGTTCTTC,CAISGGGGAGMDEQFF
NA,TRBV6-5,NA,TRBJ2-1,TGTGCCAGCAGCCAACAGGGAAATGAGCAGTTCTTC,CASSQQGNEQFF
NA,TRBV12-5,NA,TRBJ2-7,TGTGCTAGTGGTTTGGAACCGGGACTTCCGAGCTCCTACGAGCAGTACTTC,CASGLEPGLPSSYEQYF
TRBD1,TRBV25-1,NA,TRBJ1-4,TGTGCCAGCAATCCATCCTGGGGGACAGGGGGTGAGGGACTGTTTTTT,CASNPSWGTGGEGLFF
TRBD1,TRBV28,NA,TRBJ1-4,TGTGCCAGCAGTCCCCACGGGACAGGGATAGGAAAACTGTTTTTT,CASSPHGTGIGKLFF
TRBD2,TRBV4-3,NA,TRBJ2-1,TGCGCCAGCAGCCGAGGACTAGCGGGAAGCAATGAGCAGTTCTTC,CASSRGLAGSNEQFF
NA,TRBV4-3,NA,TRBJ2-3,TGCGCCAGCAGCCAAGTTCCCTCTAGCACAGATACGCAGTATTTT,CASSQVPSSTDTQYF
TRBD1,TRBV5-1,NA,TRBJ2-5,TGCGCCAGCAGGGACAGGGGAGCAGGGGGGTACCAAGAGACCCAGTACTTC,CASRDRGAGGYQETQYF
TRBD1,TRBV5-5,NA,TRBJ2-7,TGTGCCAGCAGCTGGGAACAGGGGGCCTACCCCTACGAGCAGTACTTC,CASSWEQGAYPYEQYF
TRBD1,TRBV9,NA,TRBJ2-1,TGTGCCAGCAGCGTAGAGGTGTGGACAGGGATTTTGAGCTCCTACAATGAGCAGTTCTTC,CASSVEVWTGILSSYNEQFF
TRBD2,TRBV15,NA,TRBJ2-3,TGTGCCACCAGCAGAGCTCCGACTAGCGTAATGACAGATACGCAGTATTTT,CATSRAPTSVMTDTQYF
NA,TRBV19,once,TRBJ2-1,TGTGCCAGTAGTATCTCACCCGGGAGTGATAGCACTTTGGATGAGCAGTTCTTC,CASSISPGSDSTLDEQFF
TRBD2,TRBV9,NA,TRBJ2-7,TGTGCCAGCAGCCCCCGGGGACTAGCGGGGGAGGAGCAGTACTTC,CASSPRGLAGEEQYF
NA,TRBV5-1,NA,TRBJ2-2,TGCGCCAGCAGCCCCCCCGGACAGCCCGCGAACACCGGGGAGCTGTTTTTT,CASSPPGQPANTGELFF
TRBD1,TRBV15,NA,TRBJ2-7,TGTGCCACCAGCAAAGACGACAGGGGGGTCTACGAGCAGTACTTC,CATSKDDRGVYEQYF
NA,TRBV19,NA,TRBJ2-2,TGTGCCAGTAACAATGGGACTACCGGGGAGCTGTTTTTT,CASNNGTTGELFF
NA,TRBV7-2,NA,TRBJ2-3,TGTGCCAGCAGCTGCCGCCCCAGGGGACCTTCCCGGGCCACAGATACGCAGTATTTT,CASSCRPRGPSRATDTQYF
TRBD1,TRBV28,few,TRBJ1-4,TGTGCCAGCAGCCACAGACAGGGATGGAGGGAAAAACTGTTTTTT,CASSHRQGWREKLFF
NA,TRBV19,NA,TRBJ2-1,TGTGCCAGTATGGGGACTCCGTACAATGAGCAGTTCTTC,CASMGTPYNEQFF
TRBD2,TRBV11-2,NA,TRBJ2-7,TGTGCCAGCAGCTTAGTCGCTAGCGGGGAAAACTACGAGCAGTACTTC,CASSLVASGENYEQYF
NA,TRBV9,NA,TRBJ1-1,TGTGCCAGCAGCGTCTTAGTGAACACTGAAGCTTTCTTT,CASSVLVNTEAFF
TRBD1,TRBV19,NA,TRBJ1-1,TGTGCCAGTAGCATTGGGACAGGGCCGAACACTGAAGCTTTCTTT,CASSIGTGPNTEAFF
NA,TRBV5-1,NA,TRBJ1-1,TGCGCCAGCAGCCCCAACCCTACAGACATTGAAGCTTTCTTT,CASSPNPTDIEAFF
TRBD2,TRBV5-6,NA,TRBJ2-3,TGTGCCAGCAGCTCGGGCGGGGGAGTGTATGGTGATACGCAGTATTTT,CASSSGGGVYGDTQYF